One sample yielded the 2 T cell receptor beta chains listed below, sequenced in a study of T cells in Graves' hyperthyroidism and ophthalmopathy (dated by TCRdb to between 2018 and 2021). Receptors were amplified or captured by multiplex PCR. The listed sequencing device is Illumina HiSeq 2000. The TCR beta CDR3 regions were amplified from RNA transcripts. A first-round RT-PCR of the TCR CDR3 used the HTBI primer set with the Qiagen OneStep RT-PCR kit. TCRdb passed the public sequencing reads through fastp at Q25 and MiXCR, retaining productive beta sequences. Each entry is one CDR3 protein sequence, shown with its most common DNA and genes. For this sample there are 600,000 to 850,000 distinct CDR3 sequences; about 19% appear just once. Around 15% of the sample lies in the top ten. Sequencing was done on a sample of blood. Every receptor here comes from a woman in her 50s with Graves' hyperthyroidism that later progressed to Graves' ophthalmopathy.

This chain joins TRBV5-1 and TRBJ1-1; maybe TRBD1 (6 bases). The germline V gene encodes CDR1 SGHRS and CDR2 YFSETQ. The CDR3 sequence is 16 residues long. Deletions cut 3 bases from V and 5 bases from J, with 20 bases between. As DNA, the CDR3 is TGCGCCAGCAGCTCATGCTCCGTGGGGGCAGATACTGAAGCTTTCTTT. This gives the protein CASSSCSVGADTEAFF.

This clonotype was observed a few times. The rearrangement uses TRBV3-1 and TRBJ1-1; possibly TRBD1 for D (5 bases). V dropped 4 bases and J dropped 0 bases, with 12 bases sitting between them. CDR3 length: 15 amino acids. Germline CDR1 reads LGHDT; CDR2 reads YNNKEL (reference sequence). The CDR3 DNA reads TGTGCCAGCAGCCGCCCGACAGACCTGAACACTGAAGCTTTCTTT. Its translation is CASSRPTDLNTEAFF. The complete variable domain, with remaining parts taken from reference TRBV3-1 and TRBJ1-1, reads DTAVSQTPKYLVTQMGNDKSIKCEQNLGHDTMYWYKQDSKKFLKIMFSYNNKELIINETVPNRFSPKSPDKAHLNLHINSLELGDSAVYFCASSRPTDLNTEAFFGQGTRLTVV.